One sample yielded the 9 T cell receptor beta chains listed below, sequenced in a study of cytomegalovirus exposure and HLA in healthy donors. The study ran its PCR with 60 Vbeta and 13 Jbeta primers. TCRdb's copy holds only in-frame clones and misses some; the assay was immunoSEQ multiplex PCR. Among about 140,000 clones listed, roughly 76% were seen once. The sequencing sample was made of PBMCs. The receptors come from a woman aged 25 to 39 in good health and CMV-seronegative.

The chain combines TRBV7-8 with TRBJ1-3; TRBD1 agrees at 9 bases. In germline, CDR1 is SGHVS, CDR2 FQNEAQ. With V trimmed by 5 bases and J by 1 base, 12 bases remained unmatched. This CDR3 contains 18 residues. CDR3 protein: CASSLFDRGLLSGNTIYF. As DNA, the CDR3 is TGTGCCAGCAGCCTGTTCGACAGGGGGTTGCTATCTGGAAACACCATATATTTT.

CDR3 sequence (DNA): TGTGCCACCCGATCGGGGGATACGCAGTATTTT. Amino acids: CATRSGDTQYF. The chain has TRBV10-3 and TRBJ2-3, with D perhaps TRBD2 (5 bases). Trimming took 10 bases from V and 6 from J, leaving 11 bases between them. The CDR3 is 11 residues long. In germline, CDR1 is ENHRY, CDR2 SYGVKD.

The genes are TRBV10-3 and TRBJ2-1, with 14 bases that match TRBD2. This CDR3 is built from 15 residues. Germline CDR1 and CDR2: ENHRY and SYGVKD. Trimming at V came to 6 bases and at J to 8 bases, leaving 6 bases not matched to a gene. CDR3 sequence (DNA): TGTGCCATCAGCGCAGGACTAGCGGGAGGAGATGAGCAGTTCTTC. As protein: CAISAGLAGGDEQFF.

The V and J genes are TRBV12-5 and TRBJ1-1; D gene ambiguous. This CDR3 is built from 15 residues. The V gene lost 1 base and the J gene lost 0 bases, with 9 bases spanning the gap. Germline lookup yields CDR1 LGHNT and CDR2 FRNRAP. CDR3 coding DNA: TGTGCTAGTGGTTTGGACCAGTACCTGAACACTGAAGCTTTCTTT. Translated: CASGLDQYLNTEAFF.

The genes are TRBV5-1 and TRBJ2-1; 7 nucleotides align to TRBD2. This CDR3 spans 16 amino acids. V dropped 3 bases and J dropped 0; count of bases not matched to a gene: 6. The germline V gene encodes CDR1 SGHRS and CDR2 YFSETQ. This CDR3 is CASSSERGSSYNEQFF. In nucleotides, the CDR3 is TGCGCCAGCAGCTCGGAGCGGGGTAGCTCCTACAATGAGCAGTTCTTC.

The V call is TRBV18, the J call TRBJ2-3; TRBD2 matches 7 bases. V was clipped by 5 bases and J by 2 bases; unmatched bases: 7. Germline values: CDR1 KGHSH, CDR2 LQKENI. The CDR3 totals 15 residues. The CDR3, as DNA: TGTGCCAGCTCATCCCTAACTAGCGACACAGATACGCAGTATTTT. Translated: CASSSLTSDTDTQYF. Combining the CDR3 with reference TRBV18 and TRBJ2-3 gives the whole variable domain NAGVMQNPRHLVRRRGQEARLRCSPMKGHSHVYWYRQLPEEGLKFMVYLQKENIIDESGMPKERFSAEFPKEGPSILRIQQVVRGDSAAYFCASSSLTSDTDTQYFGPGTRLTVL.

V is TRBV7-9 and J is TRBJ2-5, with TRBD1 matching over 7 bases. This CDR3 region has 16 residues. Germline-derived CDR1 and CDR2 are SEHNR and FQNEAQ (reference sequence). The ends lost 3 bases at V and 1 base at J; junction bases unmatched: 8. The CDR3 DNA follows: TGTGCCAGCAGCTTCTCTCCGGGACAGCTCCAAGAGACCCAGTACTTC. Its translation: CASSFSPGQLQETQYF.

This clone has only one observation. The V and J genes are TRBV11-2 and TRBJ2-2; 9 nucleotides line up with TRBD1. V lost 5 bases and J lost 7; bases outside the gene matches: 8. Germline CDR1 reads SGHAT; CDR2 reads FQNNGV. The CDR3 runs to 15 residues. This CDR3 reads CASSAHRGRGGELFF. The DNA of the CDR3 is TGTGCCAGCAGCGCTCACAGGGGGCGAGGCGGGGAGCTGTTTTTT.

This clone occurred once. This sequence joins TRBV27 and TRBJ2-1, with 10 bases identical to TRBD2. The germline V gene encodes CDR1 MNHEY and CDR2 SMNVEV (reference sequence). CDR3 length equals 18 residues. V shed 2 bases, J shed 8 bases, and the junction held 15 bases outside the gene matches. CDR3 in amino acids: CASSLSPSGGSRVDEQFF. The CDR3 DNA reads as TGTGCCAGCAGTTTAAGCCCTAGCGGGGGCTCGCGCGTCGATGAGCAGTTCTTC.